The 31 T cell receptor beta chains below all came from one sample that was sequenced in a study of blood T cell repertoires in COVID-19. Using immunoSEQ multiplex PCR, the repertoire was profiled, and TCRdb retains in-frame clones only, with some absent. The sample contains more than 25,000 clones, 87% of which appear only once. Sequencing was carried out using peripheral blood. The receptor set was obtained from a man aged 60-69 years with active COVID-19.

This chain uses TRBV3-1 (or the pseudogene TRBV3-2) with TRBJ2-2, with 10 positions matching TRBD2. The CDR3 totals 16 residues. The germline CDR1 and CDR2 sequences are LGHDT and YNNKEL (reference sequence). V lost 4 bases to trimming and J lost 12 bases; unmatched junction nucleotides: 14. The CDR3 DNA is TGTGCCAGCAGCCTATCTAGCGGGGGCCCTTATCAAAAGCTGTTTTTT. Encoded protein: CASSLSSGGPYQKLFF.

This chain uses TRBV3-1 (or the pseudogene TRBV3-2) with TRBJ1-4; D is uncertain. Germline CDR1 reads LGHDT; CDR2 reads YNNKEL (reference sequence). Between the trimmed V and J ends, which lost 3 bases and 4 bases, there was a span of 12 bases. This CDR3 has 15 amino acids. CDR3: CASSQRTGNNEKLFF. CDR3 DNA: TGTGCCAGCAGCCAGAGGACGGGAAATAATGAAAAACTGTTTTTT.

The CDR3 DNA sequence: TGTGCCAGCAGCCTAACGGGGACTAGCGGGAGCACAGATACGCAGTATTTT. It specifies CASSLTGTSGSTDTQYF. The rearrangement links TRBV9 to TRBJ2-3; 12 bases align to TRBD2. Germline-derived CDR1 and CDR2 are SGDLS and YYNGEE. Trimming took 4 bases from V and 0 from J; bases not matched to a gene: 6. CDR3 length: 17 residues.

This clone has a handful of counts. The chain combines TRBV7-3 with TRBJ1-6; unclear D gene. In germline, CDR1 is SGHTA, CDR2 FQGTGA. The CDR3 runs to 14 residues. V lost 2 bases to trimming and J lost 10 bases, with 12 bases between them. The CDR3 reads CASSLVENGSPLHF. The CDR3 DNA is TGTGCCAGCAGCTTAGTAGAGAACGGGTCACCCCTCCACTTT.

The chain recombines TRBV9 with TRBJ2-4; D is ambiguous. Trimming stripped 0 bases from V and 6 bases from J, with 13 bases between. CDR3 length: 15 residues. In germline, CDR1 is SGDLS, CDR2 YYNGEE. As DNA, the CDR3 is TGTGCCAGCAGCGTAGGAAGGTCCGGCGGAAACATTCAGTACTTC. This encodes CASSVGRSGGNIQYF.

This clone appeared a few times. The V gene is TRBV6-5, the J gene TRBJ2-7; 9 nucleotides align to TRBD1. Germline CDR1 reads MNHEY; CDR2 reads SVGAGI. The CDR3 loop spans 14 amino acids. The V gene end was trimmed by 4 bases and the J gene end by 4 bases; junction bases not matched to a gene: 5. Here the CDR3 DNA reads TGTGCCAGCAGTTCCCGGGACAGGGTGTACGAGCAGTACTTC. Protein product: CASSSRDRVYEQYF.

This rearrangement joins TRBV20-1 to TRBJ1-3, with D maybe TRBD1 (5 bases). The V end was cut by 3 bases, the J end by 0 bases, with 15 bases between. Germline V CDR1 and CDR2: DFQATT, SNEGSKA (reference sequence). The CDR3 spans 16 residues. CDR3 in amino acids: CSASNDSGSSGNTIYF. The CDR3 DNA follows: TGCAGTGCTAGTAACGACAGTGGAAGCTCTGGAAACACCATATATTTT.

The genes are TRBV5-6 and TRBJ2-5, with D possibly being TRBD2 (5 bases). The CDR3 is made up of 15 amino acids. Germline lookup yields CDR1 SGHDT and CDR2 YYEEEE. V lost 0 bases and J 5 bases, leaving 14 bases between the germline ends. The CDR3, as DNA: TGTGCCAGCAGCTTGGGGCCGCCTAGAGGGGAGACCCAGTACTTC. Residues: CASSLGPPRGETQYF.

The chain links TRBV5-5 to TRBJ2-6, with 8 bases lining up with TRBD1. The CDR3 loop spans 20 amino acids. Per the germline V gene, CDR1 is SGHKS and CDR2 is YYEKEE (reference sequence). The trim removed 4 bases at V and 1 base at J, leaving 16 bases unmatched. The CDR3: CASSITGQGWVRSGANVLTF. In DNA, the CDR3 is TGTGCCAGCAGCATAACAGGACAGGGATGGGTTCGGTCTGGGGCCAACGTCCTGACTTTC.

This clone was recorded only once. V usage is TRBV7-9 and J usage is TRBJ2-2, with no clear D. Per germline, CDR1 SEHNR and CDR2 FQNEAQ (reference sequence). Trimming removed 2 bases from V and 1 base from J, with 8 bases in between. The CDR3 contains 15 residues. For the CDR3, the DNA is TGTGCCAGCAGCTTAAGTACATTGAACACCGGGGAGCTGTTTTTT. Its protein product is CASSLSTLNTGELFF.

The V gene is TRBV27, the J gene TRBJ2-3; 10 nucleotides agree with TRBD2. Per the germline V gene, CDR1 is MNHEY and CDR2 is SMNVEV (reference sequence). The CDR3 sequence is 16 residues long. With 2 bases clipped from V and 5 bases from J, the junction kept 7 bases outside the gene matches. In nucleotides, the CDR3 is TGTGCCAGCAGTTTAAAAAGCGGGGGGGCATTAGATACGCAGTATTTT. Protein: CASSLKSGGALDTQYF.

This clone was picked up one time. The chain recombines TRBV11-2 with TRBJ1-1; tentatively, D is TRBD1 (5 bases). The CDR3 is 14 residues long. V lost 1 base and J 13 bases, leaving 19 bases between the germline ends. Germline CDR1 is SGHAT and CDR2 is FQNNGV. Written as DNA, the CDR3 is TGTGCCAGCAGCTTAGCCGCAGGGTCGAGTCTTGGTTTCTTT. Protein: CASSLAAGSSLGFF.

This clone was seen just once. This rearrangement joins TRBV15 to TRBJ2-2, with 7 bases identical to TRBD2. This CDR3 is built from 16 residues. Germline CDR1 and CDR2: LNHNV and YYDKDF (reference sequence). V was clipped by 0 bases and J by 7 bases; unmatched bases: 8. The DNA for the CDR3 is TGTGCCACCAGCAGAGATCGGGGAGGGGTCGGCGGGGAGCTGTTTTTT. Amino acid sequence: CATSRDRGGVGGELFF. Complete variable domain (other parts from reference TRBV15 and TRBJ2-2): DAMVIQNPRYQVTQFGKPVTLSCSQTLNHNVMYWYQQKSSQAPKLLFHYYDKDFNNEADTPDNFQSRRPNTSFCFLDIRSPGLGDTAMYLCATSRDRGGVGGELFFGEGSRLTVL.

J is TRBJ1-2 and V is TRBV27; possible D gene TRBD1, 6 bases. The CDR3 length is 16 residues. Germline CDR1 MNHEY, CDR2 SMNVEV (reference sequence). Trimming took 6 bases from V and 0 from J, leaving 17 bases between them. CDR3 in DNA: TGTGCCAGCAGCGGCACCGGGACAAGCGCTAACTATGGCTACACCTTC. Translation gives CASSGTGTSANYGYTF.

The chain uses TRBV5-5 and TRBJ2-1, with 11 bases matching TRBD1. The CDR3 totals 20 residues. Germline lookup yields CDR1 SGHKS and CDR2 YYEKEE (reference sequence). The J segment lost 7 bases and the V segment lost 0 bases, leaving 18 bases of the junction unmatched. The CDR3 DNA is TGTGCCAGCAGCTTGGCCCGAAGGACAGGGGGCATATTTCGAGGGAATGAGCAGTTCTTC. Translating gives CASSLARRTGGIFRGNEQFF.

The table lists this clone with a count of one. The rearrangement uses TRBV5-1 and TRBJ2-5, with 7 positions matching TRBD1. Germline V gene lookup returns CDR1 SGHRS and CDR2 YFSETQ. The V segment lost 4 bases and the J segment 4 bases; nucleotides outside the gene matches: 16. The CDR3 has 17 amino acids. The CDR3 loop reads CASSLEGATGWGETQYF. The CDR3 region has the DNA TGCGCCAGCAGCCTTGAGGGGGCCACAGGGTGGGGAGAGACCCAGTACTTC.

This chain uses TRBV14 with TRBJ2-7; perhaps TRBD2 as D (6 bases). CDR3 length: 14 amino acids. V was shortened by 0 bases and J by 1 base, with 7 bases between the two germline ends. Looked up from germline, CDR1 is SGHDN and CDR2 is FVKESK. The CDR3 region has the DNA TGTGCCAGCAGCCAAGATCGGGGGTCCTACGAGCAGTACTTC. Protein product: CASSQDRGSYEQYF.

This CDR3 reads CASSLYVGGYTF. CDR3 sequence (DNA): TGTGCCAGCAGCCTATACGTCGGTGGCTACACCTTC. The rearrangement uses TRBV11-2 and TRBJ1-2, with D uncertain. V was cut by 5 bases and J by 7 bases, with 11 bases left in between. Germline CDR1 and CDR2: SGHAT and FQNNGV. The CDR3 loop spans 12 amino acids.

The rearrangement joins TRBV6-1 to TRBJ1-5; weak D call: TRBD1 (6 bases). Trimming removed 0 bases from V and 3 bases from J, with 12 bases in between. From germline, CDR1 is MNHNS and CDR2 SASEGT. The CDR3 runs to 16 residues. The CDR3 region is CASSEALLGHNQPQHF. The DNA of the CDR3 is TGTGCCAGCAGTGAAGCGCTTCTGGGACACAATCAGCCCCAGCATTTT.

This chain uses TRBV6-6 with TRBJ2-5; D gene unclear. Germline assignment: CDR1 MNHNY and CDR2 SVGAGI (reference sequence). The ends were cut back, 8 bases at V and 7 bases at J, with 11 bases in the middle. This CDR3 has 11 amino acids. CDR3 in amino acids: CASRAPGTQYF. Here the CDR3 DNA reads TGTGCCAGCCGTGCGCCCGGGACCCAGTACTTC.

CDR3 region: CASSLDRTNYGYTF. The CDR3 nucleotides read TGTGCCAGCAGTTTGGACAGGACTAACTATGGCTACACCTTC. The rearrangement joins TRBV28 to TRBJ1-2, with 7 nucleotides matching TRBD1. The CDR3 covers 14 residues. Germline V gene data show CDR1 as MDHEN and CDR2 as SYDVKM. The V gene end was trimmed by 3 bases and the J gene end by 0 bases; junction bases not matched to a gene: 1.

The V and J genes are TRBV4-1 and TRBJ1-2; TRBD1 aligns across 9 bases. V shed 1 base, J shed 2 bases, and the junction held 5 bases outside the gene matches. Germline V CDR1 and CDR2: MGHRA, YSYEKL. CDR3 length: 16 residues. CDR3 nucleotide sequence: TGCGCCAGCAGCCAAGCAGGGACAGGGTCAAACTATGGCTACACCTTC. This gives the protein CASSQAGTGSNYGYTF.

The DNA for the CDR3 is TGCGCCAGCAGCCAAGAGCCCAGGGGGCTGGGTGGCTACACCTTC. Its translation: CASSQEPRGLGGYTF. V and J are TRBV4-1 and TRBJ1-2, with 8 positions matching TRBD1. V was clipped by 0 bases and J by 7 bases; unmatched bases: 7. CDR1 is MGHRA, CDR2 YSYEKL, per germline. This CDR3 spans 15 amino acids.

V gene TRBV9 combines with J gene TRBJ1-3; a possible D gene is TRBD1 (5 bases). There are 16 residues in the CDR3. Germline CDR1 is SGDLS and CDR2 is YYNGEE. Trimming took 0 bases from V and 4 from J, leaving 14 bases between them. CDR3 region: CASSVGGGVDGNTIYF. The CDR3 nucleotides read TGTGCCAGCAGCGTAGGAGGAGGGGTTGACGGAAACACCATATATTTT. Full variable domain (missing parts from reference TRBV9 and TRBJ1-3): DSGVTQTPKHLITATGQRVTLRCSPRSGDLSVYWYQQSLDQGLQFLIQYYNGEERAKGNILERFSAQQFPDLHSELNLSSLELGDSALYFCASSVGGGVDGNTIYFGEGSWLTVV.

This chain joins TRBV4-1 and TRBJ1-2; 8 bases are a match to TRBD1. The CDR3 length is 13 residues. Germline CDR1 reads MGHRA; CDR2 reads YSYEKL. The trim removed 4 bases at V and 8 bases at J, leaving 6 bases unmatched. CDR3 sequence reads: CASSPDRGWGYTF. CDR3 coding DNA: TGCGCCAGCAGCCCAGACAGGGGTTGGGGCTACACCTTC.

The DNA of the CDR3 is TGTGCCAGCAGTGAGGGGACAGGGAAAGCGTCACCCCTCCACTTT. Its protein is CASSEGTGKASPLHF. V and J are TRBV6-1 and TRBJ1-6; TRBD1 agrees at 9 bases. V gave up 3 bases and J gave up 10 bases; unmatched junction bases: 7. This CDR3 is 15 amino acids long. Looked up from germline, CDR1 is MNHNS and CDR2 is SASEGT.

DNA of the CDR3: TGTGCCTGGAGTGGAAGACAGGGACCCACTGAAGCTTTCTTT. Translating it yields CAWSGRQGPTEAFF. The chain employs TRBV30 and TRBJ1-1; TRBD1 matches 7 bases. The V gene end was trimmed by 1 base and the J gene end by 4 bases; junction bases not matched to a gene: 6. Germline V gene sequence: CDR1 GTSNPN, CDR2 SVGIG (reference sequence). CDR3 size: 14 residues.

V is TRBV2 and J is TRBJ1-4, with 7 nucleotides matching TRBD1. The CDR3 loop spans 15 amino acids. V dropped 2 bases and J dropped 4; count of bases not matched to a gene: 4. Germline V CDR1 and CDR2: SNHLY, FYNNEI. CDR3: CASSELDRNNEKLFF. In DNA, the CDR3 is TGTGCCAGCAGTGAACTGGACAGGAATAATGAAAAACTGTTTTTT.

The rearrangement uses TRBV11-2 and TRBJ2-7; D not certain. The CDR3 is 11 residues long. Germline V gene lookup returns CDR1 SGHAT and CDR2 FQNNGV. Trimming removed 4 bases from V and 1 base from J, with 2 bases in between. The DNA of the CDR3 is TGTGCCAGCAGCTCATCCTACGAGCAGTACTTC. It is translated as CASSSSYEQYF.

This clone was counted between two and nine times. The chain couples TRBV6-6 to TRBJ2-5; 10 bases agree with TRBD1. CDR1 and CDR2 (germline): MNHNY, SVGAGI (reference sequence). This CDR3 spans 15 amino acids. Trimming cost V 6 bases and J 5 bases; bases outside gene matches: 9. CDR3 protein: CASRPGQGSVETQYF. CDR3 DNA: TGTGCCAGCAGACCGGGACAGGGGTCGGTGGAGACCCAGTACTTC.

The genes are TRBV9 and TRBJ2-2; 7 bases are a match to TRBD2. V lost 4 bases, J lost 4 bases, and 7 bases stayed unmatched. The CDR3 has 15 amino acids. Germline CDR1 and CDR2: SGDLS and YYNGEE. In DNA, the CDR3 is TGTGCCAGCAGCCTGTGGACTAGAAGCACCGGGGAGCTGTTTTTT. Protein: CASSLWTRSTGELFF.